This entry describes one TCR beta chain. What it recognizes is unknown. The data originate from a study of OX40 agonist ivuxolimab in advanced cancers. Study in general: Every 2 weeks, patients received ivuxolimab intravenously, dosed at 0.01 to 10 mg/kg. Study observations and caveats: Expanded clones were, on average, more numerous in CD8+ T cells than in CD4+.

Blood draws occurred at baseline, cycle 4 day 1, and cycle 7 day 1. Here immunoSEQ multiplex PCR was the method, and the copy in TCRdb shows in-frame clones only, minus some. The sample shows tens of thousands of clones, around 84% of them seen only once. V dropped 4 bases and J dropped 0 bases, with 10 bases sitting between them. Germline V gene sequence: CDR1 SGHRS, CDR2 YFSETQ. The CDR3 is 14 residues long. Specimen: CD4+ or CD8+ T cells sorted from blood, collected in a trial of the OX40 agonist ivuxolimab. This TCR derives from an adult with an advanced solid tumor such as melanoma, head and neck, liver or kidney cancer. The J gene is TRBJ1-1, the V gene TRBV5-1, with unresolved D. The CDR3 here is CASSVEWVNTEAFF. CDR3 sequence (DNA): TGCGCCAGCAGCGTCGAATGGGTGAACACTGAAGCTTTCTTT.